The text below deals with one T cell receptor beta chain. Libraries were prepared by immunoSEQ multiplex PCR; TCRdb keeps only in-frame clonotypes and omits some of them. The data contain tens of thousands of clones, 75% to 85% of them singletons. This entry belongs to a study of blood T cell repertoires in COVID-19. V trimming: 0 bases; J trimming: 0 bases; junction bases outside the gene matches: 2. Germline V gives CDR1 SGHVS, CDR2 FNYEAQ. This CDR3 has 15 amino acids. The origin of this receptor is a human donor in a cohort sampled during active COVID-19. The sample was peripheral blood. The rearrangement joins TRBV7-6 to TRBJ2-7, with 7 nucleotides matching TRBD2. The DNA for the CDR3 is TGTGCCAGCAGCTTAGCGGGCGGGAGCTCCTACGAGCAGTACTTC. Translation: CASSLAGGSSYEQYF.